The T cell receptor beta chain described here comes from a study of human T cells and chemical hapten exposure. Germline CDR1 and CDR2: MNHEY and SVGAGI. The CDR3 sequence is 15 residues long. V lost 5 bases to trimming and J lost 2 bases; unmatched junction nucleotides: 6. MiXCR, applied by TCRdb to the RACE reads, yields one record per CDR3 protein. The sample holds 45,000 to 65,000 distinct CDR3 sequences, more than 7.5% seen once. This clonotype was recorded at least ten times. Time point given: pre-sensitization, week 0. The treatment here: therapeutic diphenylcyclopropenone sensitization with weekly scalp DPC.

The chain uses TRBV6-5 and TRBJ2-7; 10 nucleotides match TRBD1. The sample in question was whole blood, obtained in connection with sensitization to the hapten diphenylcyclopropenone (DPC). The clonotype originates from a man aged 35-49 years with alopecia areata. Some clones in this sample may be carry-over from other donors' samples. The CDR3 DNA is TGTGCCAGCAGTCCCAAGGGGACAGGGGCCTACGAGCAGTACTTC. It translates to CASSPKGTGAYEQYF.